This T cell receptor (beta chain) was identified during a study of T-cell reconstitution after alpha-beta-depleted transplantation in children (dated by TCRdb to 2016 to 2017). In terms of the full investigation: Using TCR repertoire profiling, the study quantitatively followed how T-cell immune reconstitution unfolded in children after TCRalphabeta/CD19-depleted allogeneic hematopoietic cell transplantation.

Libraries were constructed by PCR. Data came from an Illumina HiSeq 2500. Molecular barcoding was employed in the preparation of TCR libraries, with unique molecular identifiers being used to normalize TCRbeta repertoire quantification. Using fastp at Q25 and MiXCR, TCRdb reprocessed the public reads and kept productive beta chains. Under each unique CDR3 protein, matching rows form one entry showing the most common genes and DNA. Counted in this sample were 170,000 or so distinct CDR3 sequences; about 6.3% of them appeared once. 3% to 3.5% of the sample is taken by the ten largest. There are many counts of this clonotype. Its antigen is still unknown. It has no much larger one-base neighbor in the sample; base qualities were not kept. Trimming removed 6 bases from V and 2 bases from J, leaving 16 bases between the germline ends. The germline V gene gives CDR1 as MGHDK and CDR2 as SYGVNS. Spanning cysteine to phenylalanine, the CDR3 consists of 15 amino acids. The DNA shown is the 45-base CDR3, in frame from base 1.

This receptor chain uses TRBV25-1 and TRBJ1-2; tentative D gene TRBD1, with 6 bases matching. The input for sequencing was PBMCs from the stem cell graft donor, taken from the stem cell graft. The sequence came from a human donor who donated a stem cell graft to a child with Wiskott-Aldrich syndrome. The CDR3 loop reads CASRGGGAPNYGYTF. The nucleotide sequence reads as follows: TGTGCCAGCAGGGGGGGCGGGGCACCCAACTATGGCTACACCTTC.